The 22 T cell receptor beta chains in this list originate from one sample, sequenced in a study of immune evolution from preneoplasia to lung adenocarcinoma. Assay used: immunoSEQ multiplex PCR; TCRdb lists only in-frame clones, some missing. Of roughly 5,000 clones in the sample, approximately 85% were seen once. The sample was FFPE normal lung tissue adjacent to the tumor. All receptors come from a person aged 50 or older with lung adenocarcinoma.

The count of this clone is one. V and J are TRBV7-2 and TRBJ2-5, with no clear D. CDR3 length: 14 amino acids. V was shortened by 2 bases and J by 1 base, with 8 bases between the two germline ends. From germline, CDR1 is SGHTA and CDR2 FQGNSA. CDR3 sequence (DNA): TGTGCCAGCAGCTTAATCTTGTTCCAAGAGACCCAGTACTTC. Translated: CASSLILFQETQYF.

This clone came up a few times. This chain uses TRBV2 with TRBJ1-3, with D tentatively TRBD1 (6 bases). V was shortened by 10 bases and J by 2 bases, with 12 bases between the two germline ends. Germline V gene lookup returns CDR1 SNHLY and CDR2 FYNNEI. The CDR3 length is 13 residues. The CDR3 loop reads CATNREPGNTIYF. In DNA form, the CDR3 reads TGTGCCACAAACAGGGAACCTGGAAACACCATATATTTT.

The V gene is TRBV4-1, the J gene TRBJ1-1; unclear D gene. The CDR3 loop spans 15 amino acids. V shed 2 bases and J shed 4 bases, with 14 bases lying between them. CDR1 and CDR2 (germline): MGHRA, YSYEKL. The CDR3 is CASSQSPSESTEAFF. The CDR3 DNA reads TGCGCCAGCAGCCAAAGCCCTTCTGAATCCACTGAAGCTTTCTTT.

This clone has just one count. The rearrangement uses TRBV2 and TRBJ1-2; maybe TRBD1 (5 bases). Germline values: CDR1 SNHLY, CDR2 FYNNEI. The CDR3 consists of 13 residues. V was trimmed by 6 bases and J by 4 bases, leaving 12 bases between them. CDR3 loop: CASRDRPVYGYTF. CDR3 in DNA: TGTGCCAGCAGAGACAGACCCGTCTATGGCTACACCTTC.

V usage is TRBV11-2 and J usage is TRBJ2-1; D is undetermined. CDR1 and CDR2 from the germline V gene are SGHAT and FQNNGV. Between the trimmed V and J ends, which lost 1 base and 6 bases, there was a span of 7 bases. The CDR3 has 13 residues. The CDR3 region is CASSLGVVNEQFF. Written as DNA, the CDR3 is TGTGCCAGCAGCTTAGGAGTTGTCAATGAGCAGTTCTTC.

The chain couples TRBV6-6 to TRBJ2-3; unclear D gene. This CDR3 region has 11 residues. Germline-derived CDR1 and CDR2 are MNHNY and SVGAGI (reference sequence). With 8 bases removed from V and 2 bases from J, the gap between germline ends came to 5 bases. The CDR3, as DNA: TGTGCCAGCGGATCCACAGATACGCAGTATTTT. Protein sequence: CASGSTDTQYF.

The gene calls are TRBV5-4 and TRBJ1-2; D uncertain. This CDR3 comprises 15 residues. The V end lost 6 bases, the J end lost 2 bases, and 17 bases lay between the germline ends. CDR1 is SGHNT, CDR2 YYREEE, per germline (reference sequence). The CDR3 region has the DNA TGTGCCAGCAACTCGAAGGGTGGATCCAACTATGGCTACACCTTC. It is translated as CASNSKGGSNYGYTF.

J is TRBJ1-1 and V is TRBV11-3, with D possibly TRBD1 on 5 matching bases. CDR1 is SGHNT, CDR2 YENEEA, per germline. The CDR3 has 16 amino acids. Trimming stripped 3 bases from V and 0 bases from J, with 14 bases between. CDR3 sequence: CASSFDGGFMNTEAFF. As DNA, the CDR3 is TGTGCCAGCAGCTTTGATGGGGGGTTCATGAACACTGAAGCTTTCTTT. The full variable domain, completed using reference TRBV11-3 and TRBJ1-1, is EAGVVQSPRYKIIEKKQPVAFWCNPISGHNTLYWYLQNLGQGPELLIRYENEEAVDDSQLPKDRFSAERLKGVDSTLKIQPAELGDSAVYLCASSFDGGFMNTEAFFGQGTRLTVV.

The gene calls are TRBV7-9 and TRBJ2-5; 8 bases align to TRBD2. The ends lost 5 bases at V and 4 bases at J; junction bases unmatched: 6. This CDR3 contains 14 residues. Germline V lookup: CDR1 SEHNR, CDR2 FQNEAQ (reference sequence). CDR3 coding DNA: TGTGCCAGCAGCGCAGCGGGAGCCCCAGAGACCCAGTACTTC. Its protein is CASSAAGAPETQYF.

V is TRBV5-4 and J is TRBJ1-2; 12 bases align to TRBD1. From germline, CDR1 is SGHNT and CDR2 YYREEE (reference sequence). The CDR3 runs to 16 residues. J was trimmed by 5 bases and V by 4 bases; bases with no gene match: 9. CDR3 sequence reads: CASSPGDRGLSYGYTF. CDR3 coding DNA: TGTGCCAGCAGCCCAGGGGACAGGGGGCTGTCTTATGGCTACACCTTC.

This clone was counted once. V is TRBV29-1 and J is TRBJ1-2; weak D call: TRBD1 (5 bases). This CDR3 is 12 amino acids long. V gave up 7 bases and J gave up 2 bases, with 11 bases separating them. Germline CDR1 reads SQVTM; CDR2 reads ANQGSEA. The CDR3 bases are TGCAGCGGGGGGGACGGGAACTATGGCTACACCTTC. Translating it yields CSGGDGNYGYTF. The whole variable domain, remainder taken from reference TRBV29-1 and TRBJ1-2, is SAVISQKPSRDICQRGTSLTIQCQVDSQVTMMFWYRQQPGQSLTLIATANQGSEATYESGFVIDKFPISRPNLTFSTLTVSNMSPEDSSIYLCSGGDGNYGYTFGSGTRLTVV.

The V call is TRBV11-3, the J call TRBJ1-1; no definite D call. The germline V gene has CDR1 SGHNT and CDR2 YENEEA. The CDR3 is 14 residues long. V was pared by 2 bases and J by 0 bases, with 7 bases between. The CDR3 DNA reads as TGTGCCAGCAGCTTAATGGCCTTGAACACTGAAGCTTTCTTT. Translation gives CASSLMALNTEAFF.

The chain couples TRBV7-6 to TRBJ2-1; 7 positions match TRBD2. Trimming took 2 bases from V and 7 from J; bases not matched to a gene: 5. Looked up from germline, CDR1 is SGHVS and CDR2 is FNYEAQ. The CDR3 runs to 14 residues. CDR3 coding DNA: TGTGCCAGCAGCTTATTACTGGGAGGGAATGAGCAGTTCTTC. This codes for CASSLLLGGNEQFF.

Here the CDR3 reads CASSFTGENEKLFF. CDR3 coding DNA: TGTGCCAGCAGTTTCACGGGGGAGAATGAAAAACTGTTTTTT. The rearrangement joins TRBV28 to TRBJ1-4; TRBD1 is a possible D gene (5 bases). The CDR3 totals 14 residues. Germline V gives CDR1 MDHEN, CDR2 SYDVKM. Trimming pared 3 bases from V and 5 bases from J, leaving 10 bases between.

This chain links TRBV27 with TRBJ1-3; 9 bases are a match to TRBD1. The CDR3 covers 20 residues. With 4 bases clipped from V and 0 bases from J, the junction kept 16 bases outside the gene matches. The germline V gene encodes CDR1 MNHEY and CDR2 SMNVEV (reference sequence). The CDR3 DNA follows: TGTGCCAGCAGTTCGCTAGGACAGGGGAACAGCAAACACTCTGGAAACACCATATATTTT. Amino acid sequence: CASSSLGQGNSKHSGNTIYF.

The genes are TRBV18 and TRBJ1-5; 7 bases match TRBD1. The germline CDR1 and CDR2 sequences are KGHSH and LQKENI. V was clipped by 5 bases and J by 4 bases; unmatched bases: 8. CDR3 size: 15 residues. The CDR3 loop is CASSGTGQLNQPQHF. For the CDR3, the DNA is TGTGCCAGCTCAGGAACGGGACAGCTTAATCAGCCCCAGCATTTT. Full variable domain (remainder filled in from reference TRBV18 and TRBJ1-5): NAGVMQNPRHLVRRRGQEARLRCSPMKGHSHVYWYRQLPEEGLKFMVYLQKENIIDESGMPKERFSAEFPKEGPSILRIQQVVRGDSAAYFCASSGTGQLNQPQHFGDGTRLSIL.

The rearrangement joins TRBV12-5 to TRBJ1-2; TRBD1 agrees at 11 bases. There are 15 residues in the CDR3. The germline gives CDR1 LGHNT, CDR2 FRNRAP. After removal of 6 bases from V and 6 bases from J, the junction contained 9 bases not matched to a gene. CDR3 region: CASGLDGTGGDGYTF. CDR3 bases: TGTGCTAGTGGGCTCGACGGGACAGGGGGGGATGGCTACACCTTC.

Worth noting for this clone: Germline and junction disagree at one end, which may indicate a read error. This rearrangement joins TRBV6-1 to TRBJ2-1, with no clear D. The germline gives CDR1 MNHNS, CDR2 SASEGT. The CDR3 has 15 residues. CDR3 residues: CASNEKVRTSHEQFF. The DNA of the CDR3 is TGTGCCAGCAATGAAAAGGTCCGAACGAGTCATGAGCAGTTCTTC.

The V gene is TRBV27, the J gene TRBJ2-2; D possibly uses TRBD1 or TRBD2 (6 bases each). Trimming took 1 base from V and 6 from J, leaving 12 bases between them. The germline gives CDR1 MNHEY, CDR2 SMNVEV (reference sequence). The CDR3 sequence is 15 residues long. The CDR3 is CASSLLGGWAGELFF. As DNA, the CDR3 is TGTGCCAGCAGTTTATTGGGGGGCTGGGCCGGGGAGCTGTTTTTT.

The chain links TRBV19 to TRBJ2-7; D call uncertain. This CDR3 spans 16 amino acids. V lost 5 bases and J 3 bases, leaving 20 bases between the germline ends. Germline lookup yields CDR1 LNHDA and CDR2 SQIVND (reference sequence). Written as DNA, the CDR3 is TGTGCCAGTAGTCCCATGAAGCAGCTGGGGATCTACGAGCAGTACTTC. As protein: CASSPMKQLGIYEQYF. Complete variable domain (other parts from reference TRBV19 and TRBJ2-7): DGGITQSPKYLFRKEGQNVTLSCEQNLNHDAMYWYRQDPGQGLRLIYYSQIVNDFQKGDIAEGYSVSREKKESFPLTVTSAQKNPTAFYLCASSPMKQLGIYEQYFGPGTRLTVT.

The chain is built from TRBV7-2 and TRBJ2-1; TRBD2 matches at 7 bases. The CDR3 totals 15 residues. In germline, CDR1 is SGHTA, CDR2 FQGNSA. After removal of 3 bases from V and 0 bases from J, the junction contained 2 bases not matched to a gene. The CDR3 loop is CASSFGGSSYNEQFF. In DNA form, the CDR3 reads TGTGCCAGCAGCTTCGGCGGGAGCTCCTACAATGAGCAGTTCTTC.

This chain connects TRBV2 to TRBJ2-6; D is perhaps TRBD2 (5 bases). The CDR3 runs to 14 residues. Trimming left V 8 bases short and J 6 bases short, with 14 bases between. Germline V gene sequence: CDR1 SNHLY, CDR2 FYNNEI. The CDR3 bases are TGTGCCAGCCGGGGAGCTCTTAAGGCCAACGTCCTGACTTTC. Protein product: CASRGALKANVLTF.